The 21 T cell receptor beta chains listed next were all sequenced from one sample in a study of shared clonotypes between healthy human individuals. Measured with immunoSEQ multiplex PCR; TCRdb has only the in-frame clones, and not every one. The data show fewer than 400,000 clones, with 74% seen just once and about a tenth held by the top ten. The sample was memory CD4+ T cells sorted from blood. The subset is: CD45RA-negative fraction. The receptors here all came from a man aged 25 to 40 in good health.

The J gene is TRBJ2-1, the V gene TRBV7-9; no clear D gene. The CDR3 totals 13 residues. Germline V gene data show CDR1 as SEHNR and CDR2 as FQNEAQ (reference sequence). The germline V and J ends were trimmed by 2 bases and 7 bases, with 9 bases remaining between them. CDR3 sequence reads: CASSLYVGNEQFF. The CDR3 bases are TGTGCCAGCAGCTTATACGTAGGGAATGAGCAGTTCTTC.

The rearrangement uses TRBV9 and TRBJ2-5, with D possibly being TRBD2 (5 bases). Germline loops: CDR1 SGDLS, CDR2 YYNGEE. This CDR3 is 16 amino acids long. Trimming pared 4 bases from V and 1 base from J, leaving 17 bases between. The chain's CDR3 is CASSPKRGSVQETQYF. For the CDR3, the DNA is TGTGCCAGCAGCCCAAAACGGGGTAGCGTCCAAGAGACCCAGTACTTC.

The CDR3: CASSLEGGLAGAEQFF. CDR3 sequence (DNA): TGCGCCAGCAGCTTGGAAGGGGGACTAGCGGGAGCCGAGCAGTTCTTC. This chain uses TRBV5-1 with TRBJ2-1; 14 positions agree with TRBD2. Germline V lookup: CDR1 SGHRS, CDR2 YFSETQ. The CDR3 is 16 residues long. V trimming: 0 bases; J trimming: 10 bases; junction bases outside the gene matches: 6.

This clone came up many times. CDR3 sequence: CAWSVPGSNTGELFF. As DNA, the CDR3 is TGTGCCTGGAGTGTACCAGGCAGTAATACCGGGGAGCTGTTTTTT. The gene calls are TRBV30 and TRBJ2-2; D unclear. Trimming took off 0 bases at V and 5 bases at J, with 13 bases between the two ends. Germline V gene data show CDR1 as GTSNPN and CDR2 as SVGIG (reference sequence). The CDR3 extends over 15 amino acids.

V and J are TRBV9 and TRBJ1-2; 8 nucleotides line up with TRBD1. The CDR3 is 13 residues long. V lost 3 bases and J lost 8; bases outside the gene matches: 6. Germline values: CDR1 SGDLS, CDR2 YYNGEE. The CDR3 spells CASSADRATGYTF. The CDR3 bases are TGTGCCAGCAGCGCGGACAGGGCTACCGGCTACACCTTC. Full variable domain (remainder filled in from reference TRBV9 and TRBJ1-2): DSGVTQTPKHLITATGQRVTLRCSPRSGDLSVYWYQQSLDQGLQFLIQYYNGEERAKGNILERFSAQQFPDLHSELNLSSLELGDSALYFCASSADRATGYTFGSGTRLTVV.

CDR3 in amino acids: CATSTKYQGGNQPQHF. In DNA, the CDR3 is TGTGCCACCAGCACAAAATACCAGGGCGGCAATCAGCCCCAGCATTTT. The chain is built from TRBV15 and TRBJ1-5, with D tentatively TRBD1 (5 bases). Germline CDR1 reads LNHNV; CDR2 reads YYDKDF (reference sequence). The CDR3 runs to 16 residues. V was shortened by 4 bases and J by 2 bases, with 15 bases between the two germline ends. Looking up the rest from reference TRBV15 and TRBJ1-5 gives the full variable domain: DAMVIQNPRYQVTQFGKPVTLSCSQTLNHNVMYWYQQKSSQAPKLLFHYYDKDFNNEADTPDNFQSRRPNTSFCFLDIRSPGLGDTAMYLCATSTKYQGGNQPQHFGDGTRLSIL.

The chain joins TRBV11-2 to TRBJ2-5; 9 nucleotides agree with TRBD1. The ends lost 5 bases at V and 5 bases at J; junction bases unmatched: 6. The CDR3 extends over 14 amino acids. The germline gives CDR1 SGHAT, CDR2 FQNNGV. The CDR3: CASSPIDRGETQYF. The CDR3, as DNA: TGTGCCAGCAGCCCGATCGACAGGGGGGAGACCCAGTACTTC. The entire variable domain, with the rest obtained from reference TRBV11-2 and TRBJ2-5, is as follows: EAGVAQSPRYKIIEKRQSVAFWCNPISGHATLYWYQQILGQGPKLLIQFQNNGVVDDSQLPKDRFSAERLKGVDSTLKIQPAKLEDSAVYLCASSPIDRGETQYFGPGTRLLVL.

The J gene is TRBJ1-4, the V gene TRBV15, with 7 bases matching TRBD1. J was trimmed by 7 bases and V by 1 base; bases with no gene match: 9. CDR3 length: 16 residues. Per the germline V gene, CDR1 is LNHNV and CDR2 is YYDKDF (reference sequence). The CDR3 is CATSRATGMRGEKLFF. CDR3 DNA: TGTGCCACCAGCAGAGCGACAGGGATGAGGGGTGAAAAACTGTTTTTT.

In the case of this clone: Other DNA variants within this sample encode the same CDR3. The rearrangement links TRBV9 to TRBJ2-3; no clear D. CDR1 is SGDLS, CDR2 YYNGEE, per germline. The CDR3 totals 13 residues. Trimming removed 0 bases at V and 4 bases at J, with 6 bases between. CDR3 sequence reads: CASSVGGADTQYF. CDR3 DNA: TGTGCCAGCAGCGTAGGGGGTGCAGATACGCAGTATTTT.

Ten or more counts support this clone. The V and J genes are TRBV4-1 and TRBJ2-5; perhaps TRBD2 as D (6 bases). V gave up 0 bases and J gave up 1 base, with 15 bases separating them. This CDR3 is 17 amino acids long. Germline CDR1 is MGHRA and CDR2 is YSYEKL. The CDR3 nucleotides read TGCGCCAGCAGCCAAGAGTTCGGGAGACTGGGCCAAGAGACCCAGTACTTC. This sequence encodes CASSQEFGRLGQETQYF.

The chain has TRBV19 and TRBJ2-2, with 13 positions matching TRBD2. J lost 3 bases, V lost 6 bases, and 4 bases had no gene match. This CDR3 spans 16 amino acids. From germline, CDR1 is LNHDA and CDR2 SQIVND (reference sequence). CDR3 nucleotide sequence: TGTGCCAGTAGAACCGGGACTAGCGGGGACACCGGGGAGCTGTTTTTT. The encoded protein is CASRTGTSGDTGELFF.

This chain links TRBV13 with TRBJ2-2; 9 positions match TRBD2. The germline V gene encodes CDR1 PRHDT and CDR2 FYEKMQ (reference sequence). The junction had 6 bases not matched to a gene; V was cut back by 3 bases and J by 7 bases. This CDR3 contains 15 residues. This CDR3 is CASSFSGSGNGELFF. Here the CDR3 DNA reads TGTGCCAGCAGCTTTAGCGGGAGTGGGAACGGGGAGCTGTTTTTT.

This chain uses TRBV5-1 with TRBJ2-1, with D perhaps TRBD2 (7 bases). V lost 4 bases to trimming and J lost 7 bases, with 18 bases between them. The CDR3 is made up of 15 amino acids. Germline V gene sequence: CDR1 SGHRS, CDR2 YFSETQ. CDR3 protein: CASSQEGLGGNEQFF. The DNA for the CDR3 is TGCGCCAGCAGCCAAGAAGGACTAGGGGGAAATGAGCAGTTCTTC.

This chain uses TRBV7-2 with TRBJ2-7, with D possibly being TRBD1 (6 bases). This CDR3 is built from 14 residues. Deletions cut 0 bases from V and 6 bases from J, with 12 bases between. Germline V gene data show CDR1 as SGHTA and CDR2 as FQGNSA. The CDR3 nucleotides are TGTGCCAGCAGCTTAGCGCTTCAACAGGGCGAGCAGTACTTC. Its translation: CASSLALQQGEQYF.

A few counts support this clone. The chain links TRBV9 to TRBJ1-5; D is undetermined. The germline gives CDR1 SGDLS, CDR2 YYNGEE. V shed 5 bases and J shed 0 bases, with 18 bases lying between them. CDR3 length equals 17 residues. CDR3 bases: TGTGCCAGCAGAGGGATGATTGGAGGCTATAGCAATCAGCCCCAGCATTTT. Its translation is CASRGMIGGYSNQPQHF.

This clone was recorded a few times. The chain links TRBV7-2 to TRBJ1-4; the D is unclear. Trimming left V 3 bases short and J 3 bases short, with 11 bases between. CDR1 SGHTA and CDR2 FQGNSA come from the germline V gene. The CDR3 length is 15 residues. The CDR3 loop reads CASSFSDGPNEKLFF. The DNA for the CDR3 is TGTGCCAGCAGCTTCTCGGACGGCCCTAATGAAAAACTGTTTTTT. The complete variable domain, with remaining parts taken from reference TRBV7-2 and TRBJ1-4, reads GAGVSQSPSNKVTEKGKDVELRCDPISGHTALYWYRQSLGQGLEFLIYFQGNSAPDKSGLPSDRFSAERTGGSVSTLTIQRTQQEDSAVYLCASSFSDGPNEKLFFGSGTQLSVL.

This chain uses TRBV7-2 with TRBJ2-7, with 9 bases fitting TRBD1. The V and J ends lost 3 bases and 3 bases, in that order; junction bases with no gene match: 6. The germline gives CDR1 SGHTA, CDR2 FQGNSA. The CDR3 consists of 15 residues. DNA of the CDR3: TGTGCCAGCAGCTTTTGGGGGACAGGGAACTACGAGCAGTACTTC. It translates to CASSFWGTGNYEQYF.

The rearrangement joins TRBV2 to TRBJ1-5; no definite D call. V was cut by 8 bases and J by 6 bases, with 11 bases left in between. In germline, CDR1 is SNHLY, CDR2 FYNNEI. This CDR3 region has 12 residues. The CDR3: CASAPGSQPQHF. The DNA for the CDR3 is TGTGCCAGCGCCCCGGGGAGTCAGCCCCAGCATTTT.

This clone was detected once. The J gene is TRBJ1-1, the V gene TRBV10-3, with D perhaps TRBD1 (6 bases). Germline V lookup: CDR1 ENHRY, CDR2 SYGVKD. There are 15 residues in the CDR3. V gave up 6 bases and J gave up 3 bases, with 17 bases separating them. CDR3 nucleotides: TGTGCCATCAGAGGGGGTCGCCGAGGGGACACTGAAGCTTTCTTT. It is translated as CAIRGGRRGDTEAFF.

The V gene is TRBV4-3, the J gene TRBJ2-2; D not certain. V was cut by 0 bases and J by 5 bases, with 7 bases left in between. The germline V gene encodes CDR1 LGHNA and CDR2 YSLEER. The CDR3 spans 14 residues. CDR3 sequence: CASSQEGLTGELFF. In DNA form, the CDR3 reads TGCGCCAGCAGCCAAGAGGGCTTAACCGGGGAGCTGTTTTTT.

This clone was counted only a few times. This chain connects TRBV5-1 to TRBJ2-7; 8 nucleotides align to TRBD1. Germline V gene data show CDR1 as SGHRS and CDR2 as YFSETQ. This CDR3 has 13 amino acids. Trimming removed 4 bases from V and 3 bases from J; junction bases left unmatched: 3. The CDR3 reads CASSRGQGYEQYF. CDR3 bases: TGCGCCAGCAGCCGCGGACAGGGCTACGAGCAGTACTTC. The full variable domain, with the rest looked up from reference TRBV5-1 and TRBJ2-7, is KAGVTQTPRYLIKTRGQQVTLSCSPISGHRSVSWYQQTPGQGLQFLFEYFSETQRNKGNFPGRFSGRQFSNSRSEMNVSTLELGDSALYLCASSRGQGYEQYFGPGTRLTVT.